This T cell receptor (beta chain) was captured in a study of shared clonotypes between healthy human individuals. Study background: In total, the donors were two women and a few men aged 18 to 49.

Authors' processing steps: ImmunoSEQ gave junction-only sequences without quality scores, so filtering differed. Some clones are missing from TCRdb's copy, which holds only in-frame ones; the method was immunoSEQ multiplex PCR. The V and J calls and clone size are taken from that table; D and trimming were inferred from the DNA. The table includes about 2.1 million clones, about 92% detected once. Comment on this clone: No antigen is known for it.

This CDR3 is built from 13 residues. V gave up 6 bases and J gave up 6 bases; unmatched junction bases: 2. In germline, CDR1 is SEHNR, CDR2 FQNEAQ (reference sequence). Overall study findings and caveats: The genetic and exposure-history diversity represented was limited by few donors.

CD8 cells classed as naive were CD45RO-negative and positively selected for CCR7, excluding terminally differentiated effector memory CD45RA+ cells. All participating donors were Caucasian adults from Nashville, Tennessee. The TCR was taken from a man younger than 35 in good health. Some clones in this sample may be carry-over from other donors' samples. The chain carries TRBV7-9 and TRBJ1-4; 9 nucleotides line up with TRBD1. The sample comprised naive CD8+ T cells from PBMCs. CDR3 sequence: CASRGQGDEKLFF. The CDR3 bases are TGTGCCAGCAGGGGACAGGGTGATGAAAAACTGTTTTTT.